Below, 9 T cell receptor beta chains from the same sample are listed, as sequenced in a study of beta chain features in type 1 diabetes. Every bit of the isolated RNA underwent reverse transcription, so sequencing read expressed TCRB transcripts. Generated by immunoSEQ multiplex PCR, the TCRdb table keeps only in-frame clones and is missing some. The sample has 240,000 or so clones, around a quarter seen once; the top ten hold roughly 4.1%. What was sequenced was central memory CD4+ T cells from blood. The receptors derive from a man aged 25 to 40 in good health.

This clone was seen more than once but under ten times. The chain couples TRBV18 to TRBJ2-5, with D perhaps matching TRBD1 (5 bases). CDR1 is KGHSH, CDR2 LQKENI, per germline. The germline V and J ends were trimmed by 4 bases and 5 bases, with 14 bases remaining between them. This CDR3 contains 14 residues. This chain's CDR3 is CASSLQVRMETQYF. The CDR3 DNA is TGTGCCAGCTCACTACAGGTCAGGATGGAGACCCAGTACTTC.

The chain uses TRBV19 and TRBJ1-1; 8 nucleotides match TRBD1. V gave up 2 bases and J gave up 8 bases; unmatched junction bases: 7. Germline CDR1 and CDR2: LNHDA and SQIVND (reference sequence). The CDR3 is 14 residues long. The CDR3 DNA reads TGTGCCAGTAGTATATCAAGACAGGGGAGCGAAGCTTTCTTT. Protein: CASSISRQGSEAFF.

This clone was observed many times. The chain combines TRBV28 with TRBJ2-1; 10 bases line up with TRBD2. The germline V gene has CDR1 MDHEN and CDR2 SYDVKM. The J segment lost 8 bases and the V segment lost 5 bases, leaving 12 bases of the junction unmatched. This CDR3 has 16 amino acids. CDR3: CASSPPLSGRAHEQFF. DNA for the CDR3: TGTGCCAGCAGTCCCCCACTGAGCGGGAGGGCCCATGAGCAGTTCTTC.

The V call is TRBV7-2, the J call TRBJ1-5; possible D gene TRBD1, 6 bases. The CDR3 covers 15 residues. Trimming pared 1 base from V and 1 base from J, leaving 8 bases between. Germline CDR1 is SGHTA and CDR2 is FQGNSA. Written as DNA, the CDR3 is TGTGCCAGCAGCTTAGATACAGGGAGCAATCAGCCCCAGCATTTT. Translating it yields CASSLDTGSNQPQHF. Looking up the rest from reference TRBV7-2 and TRBJ1-5 gives the full variable domain: GAGVSQSPSNKVTEKGKDVELRCDPISGHTALYWYRQSLGQGLEFLIYFQGNSAPDKSGLPSDRFSAERTGGSVSTLTIQRTQQEDSAVYLCASSLDTGSNQPQHFGDGTRLSIL.

The chain recombines TRBV27 with TRBJ1-2; the D gene is possibly TRBD1 (6 bases). CDR1 and CDR2 from the germline V gene are MNHEY and SMNVEV (reference sequence). This CDR3 spans 15 amino acids. V was trimmed by 2 bases and J by 4 bases, leaving 14 bases between them. CDR3 amino acids: CASSLGPGEFYGYTF. DNA of the CDR3: TGTGCCAGCAGTTTAGGGCCAGGGGAATTCTATGGCTACACCTTC.

This clone was seen only a few times. The rearrangement joins TRBV7-7 to TRBJ2-7; D is unclear. The CDR3 loop spans 15 amino acids. V was shortened by 5 bases and J by 1 base, with 15 bases between the two germline ends. Germline V CDR1 and CDR2: SSHAT, FNYEAQ (reference sequence). The CDR3 sequence is CASSPSSDASYEQYF. The CDR3 nucleotides read TGTGCCAGCAGCCCCAGCAGCGACGCTTCCTACGAGCAGTACTTC.

This clone was found a few times. The rearrangement links TRBV30 to TRBJ2-1; the D gene is possibly TRBD2 (6 bases). Trimming removed 1 base from V and 2 bases from J, with 9 bases in between. The germline gives CDR1 GTSNPN, CDR2 SVGIG (reference sequence). CDR3 length: 14 residues. The CDR3 loop reads CAWSAGVPYNEQFF. DNA of the CDR3: TGTGCCTGGAGTGCGGGGGTCCCCTACAATGAGCAGTTCTTC.

The chain's CDR3 is CASTSGDENTEAFF. DNA of the CDR3: TGTGCCAGCACCTCAGGGGATGAGAACACTGAAGCTTTCTTT. V usage is TRBV9 and J usage is TRBJ1-1, with D possibly being TRBD1 (6 bases). Per germline, CDR1 SGDLS and CDR2 YYNGEE. The CDR3 is made up of 14 amino acids. The V gene lost 6 bases and the J gene lost 1 base, with 13 bases spanning the gap.

The rearrangement joins TRBV6-1 to TRBJ2-1; D remains ambiguous. Trimming cost V 5 bases and J 9 bases, with 11 bases left between them. Per germline, CDR1 MNHNS and CDR2 SASEGT. This CDR3 is 12 amino acids long. The CDR3 nucleotides are TGTGCCAGCAGTCACATTAAGGGTGAGCAGTTCTTC. This gives the protein CASSHIKGEQFF.